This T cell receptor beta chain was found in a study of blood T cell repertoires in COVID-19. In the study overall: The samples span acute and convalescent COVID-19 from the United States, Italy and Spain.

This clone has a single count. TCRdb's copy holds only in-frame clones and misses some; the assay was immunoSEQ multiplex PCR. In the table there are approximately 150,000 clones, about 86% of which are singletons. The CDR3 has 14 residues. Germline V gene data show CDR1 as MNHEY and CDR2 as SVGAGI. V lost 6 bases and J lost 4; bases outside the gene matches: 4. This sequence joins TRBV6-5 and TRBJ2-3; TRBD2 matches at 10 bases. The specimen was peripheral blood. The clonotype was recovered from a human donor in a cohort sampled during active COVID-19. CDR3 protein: CASRGSGRADTQYF. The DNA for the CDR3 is TGTGCCAGCAGGGGAAGCGGGAGGGCAGATACGCAGTATTTT.